This T cell receptor (beta chain) was observed in a study of OX40 agonist ivuxolimab in advanced cancers. Sequencing was performed with immunoSEQ multiplex PCR; in TCRdb, only in-frame clones are kept and a portion is missing. This sample has approximately 70,000 clones; approximately 85% occur once, and the top ten carry roughly 15%. A word on this clone: What it binds is unknown.

The investigators sampled blood at baseline, at cycle 4 day 1, and at cycle 7 day 1. General observations from the study: Some nonresponders likewise displayed low normalized T-cell clonal expansion.

Germline loops: CDR1 SNHLY, CDR2 FYNNEI. V lost 10 bases to trimming and J lost 8 bases, with 20 bases between them. This CDR3 comprises 14 residues. V usage is TRBV2 and J usage is TRBJ2-2; the D is unclear. The sample in question was CD4+ or CD8+ T cells sorted from blood, obtained in a trial of the OX40 agonist ivuxolimab. The source is an adult with an advanced solid tumor such as melanoma, head and neck, liver or kidney cancer. CDR3 loop: CATAQQRDSGELFF. The CDR3 DNA sequence: TGTGCCACCGCCCAGCAAAGAGATTCGGGGGAGCTGTTTTTT.